A selection of T cell receptor beta chains follows, all from one sample in a study of persistence of HIV-infected CD4 T cells. Their specific antigens are unknown. TCRdb's copy holds only in-frame clones and misses some; the assay was immunoSEQ multiplex PCR. The sample includes 25,000 to 30,000 clones, roughly 78% of them seen just once. The specimen comprised CD4+ T cells sorted from PBMCs after 18-hour stimulation, sampled from a patient who received antiretroviral therapy. These receptors were collected from an adult woman with HIV who was CMV-seropositive. Both conserved end residues are part of each CDR3. Fields, in order: D gene, V gene, J gene, clone size, CDR3 DNA, CDR3 protein. D genes are given only for firm matches. The size entry is marked missing in some rows and otherwise reads once, few, many or a size class.

.,TRBV30,TRBJ2-3,.,TGTGCCTGGAGTGTAAGCTTCAGGGGCGTGGGAAATACGCAGTATTTT,CAWSVSFRGVGNTQYF
.,TRBV2,TRBJ2-7,.,TGTGCCAGCAGTGAGGGCTACGAGCAGTACTTC,CASSEGYEQYF
.,TRBV6-5,TRBJ1-5,.,TGTGCCAGCAGACGCCAAGCGAAGGGCAATCAGCCCCAGCATTTT,CASRRQAKGNQPQHF
TRBD1,TRBV6-5,TRBJ1-2,.,TGTGCCAGCAGTTACAGGGGGCTTAGCTACACCTTC,CASSYRGLSYTF
.,TRBV12-5,TRBJ2-3,.,TGTGCTAGTGGTTTGGGCCAGGTTGGGTTTAACACAGATACGCAGTATTTT,CASGLGQVGFNTDTQYF
TRBD2,TRBV24-1,TRBJ2-1,.,TGTGCCACCAGTGATCGGCGGGGGGGTACCCTCAATGAGCAGTTCTTC,CATSDRRGGTLNEQFF
TRBD1,TRBV14,TRBJ1-1,.,TGTGCCAGCAGGGGACAGGGGTGGACTGAAGCTTTCTTT,CASRGQGWTEAFF
.,TRBV10-1,TRBJ1-1,few,TGCGCCAGCAGGACAGGCGCGAACACTGAAGCTTTCTTT,CASRTGANTEAFF
.,TRBV7-8,TRBJ1-2,once,TGTGCCAGCAGCTCCTACACTCGCACTAACTATGGCTACACCTTC,CASSSYTRTNYGYTF
TRBD1,TRBV3-1/TRBV3-2,TRBJ1-1,.,TGTGCCAGCAGCCAACCCAGACAGGGGGCTTTCTTT,CASSQPRQGAFF
.,TRBV3-1/TRBV3-2,TRBJ1-2,medium-sized,TGTGCCAGCAGCCAAGATATCGGGCAGCTCTATGGCTACACCTTC,CASSQDIGQLYGYTF
TRBD2,TRBV2,TRBJ2-3,.,TGTGCCAGCACCGCGAGGAGCGGGGGGAGCACAGATACGCAGTATTTT,CASTARSGGSTDTQYF
.,TRBV19,TRBJ1-6,.,TGTGCCAGTAGTATAGATCATAGGAGATTATATTCACCCCTCCACTTT,CASSIDHRRLYSPLHF
.,TRBV5-1,TRBJ1-6,few,TGCGCCAGCAGCTTCGATGAAGGGGGTTCACCCCTCCACTTT,CASSFDEGGSPLHF
.,TRBV5-6,TRBJ1-2,.,TGTGCCAGCAGCTTGGCCGGGGAGGATGGCTACACCTTC,CASSLAGEDGYTF
.,TRBV5-1,TRBJ2-2,few,TGCGCCAGCAGCCCTCACATGGGGGGCACGAACACCGGGGAGCTGTTTTTT,CASSPHMGGTNTGELFF
.,TRBV6-5,TRBJ2-3,.,TGTGCCAGCAGTCGGGGATCTAGGGATACGCAGTATTTT,CASSRGSRDTQYF
.,TRBV2,TRBJ2-1,.,TGTGCCAGCAGTGAAACGGGGGTAGGTTACAATGAGCAGTTCTTC,CASSETGVGYNEQFF
.,TRBV12-3/TRBV12-4,TRBJ2-3,.,TGTGCCAGCAGCGTGCGGGGAGGGGGCACGCAGTATTTT,CASSVRGGGTQYF
.,TRBV6-5,TRBJ2-1,.,TGTGCCAGCACCGCCAGGCAGGGCTACAATGAGCAGTTCTTC,CASTARQGYNEQFF
TRBD1,TRBV5-1,TRBJ2-2,once,TGCGCCAGCCACCTTACAGGGGCTCGAGACACCGGGGAGCTGTTTTTT,CASHLTGARDTGELFF
.,TRBV2,TRBJ1-3,.,TGTGCCAGCAGGCGGACCAAAGTCCCTCAAGTTGCCGGAAACACCATATATTTT,CASRRTKVPQVAGNTIYF
.,TRBV7-6,TRBJ2-3,.,TGTGCCAGCAGCTTTTTGAAGACTGCCACAGATACGCAGTATTTT,CASSFLKTATDTQYF
TRBD1,TRBV19,TRBJ2-1,.,TGTGCCAGCGCGGGACAGGGAAGGAATGAGCAGTTCTTC,CASAGQGRNEQFF
TRBD1,TRBV5-1,TRBJ1-2,.,TGCGCCAGCAGGGTATCCGGGACAGGGGTCCCATTCGGCTACACCTTC,CASRVSGTGVPFGYTF
TRBD1,TRBV4-1,TRBJ2-7,.,TGCGCCAGCAGTTCCGGGACAGGGGGTTACGAGCAGTACTTC,CASSSGTGGYEQYF
.,TRBV6-6,TRBJ1-5,.,TGTGCCAGCAGTTACGGGGGTCAGCCCCAGCATTTT,CASSYGGQPQHF
TRBD1,TRBV5-1,TRBJ2-3,.,TGCGCCAGCAGCTTGATCGGGACAGGGGCTAGCACAGATACGCAGTATTTT,CASSLIGTGASTDTQYF
.,TRBV7-6,TRBJ2-7,.,TGTGCCAGCAGCTCCTACTACGAGCAGTACTTC,CASSSYYEQYF
TRBD1,TRBV28,TRBJ1-1,.,TGTGCCAGCAGTTTATTGCAGGGGGAGGCTTTCTTT,CASSLLQGEAFF
.,TRBV12-5,TRBJ1-5,.,TGTGCTAGTGGTTCCGGGTATAGCAATCAGCCCCAGCATTTT,CASGSGYSNQPQHF
TRBD1,TRBV3-1/TRBV3-2,TRBJ2-5,once,TGTGCCAGCAGCCTAGGGACAGTGGGTTCGAGAGAGACCCAGTACTTC,CASSLGTVGSRETQYF
.,TRBV5-1,TRBJ1-2,.,TGCGCCAGCAGCTACGGGCCGGACTATGGCTACACCTTC,CASSYGPDYGYTF
.,TRBV6-5,TRBJ1-1,once,TGTGCCAGCAGTTATGTTGGTGAAGCTTTCTTT,CASSYVGEAFF
.,TRBV3-1/TRBV3-2,TRBJ1-5,.,TGTGCCAGCAGCCAAGAAAGGGGGTTAGGTTTCGATCAGCCCCAGCATTTT,CASSQERGLGFDQPQHF
.,TRBV10-1,TRBJ1-6,.,TGCGCCAGCAGTGAGTCGAACGCGGGGAATTCACCCCTCCACTTT,CASSESNAGNSPLHF
.,TRBV4-2,TRBJ1-5,few,TGTGCCAGCAGCCACTCAGGGGACAGCAATCAGCCCCAGCATTTT,CASSHSGDSNQPQHF
TRBD1,TRBV10-3,TRBJ2-4,once,TGTGCCATCAGACAGGGGTACGACATTCAGTACTTC,CAIRQGYDIQYF
TRBD1,TRBV2,TRBJ2-1,.,TGTGCCAGCAGTGTAGACAGGGGGATCGATGAGCAGTTCTTC,CASSVDRGIDEQFF
TRBD1,TRBV3-1/TRBV3-2,TRBJ1-6,.,TGTGCCAGCAAGGGGACAGGGGAAGGACCCCTCCACTTT,CASKGTGEGPLHF
TRBD1,TRBV5-1,TRBJ1-2,.,TGCGCCAGCAGCACACTACAGGGGGTATATGGCTACACCTTC,CASSTLQGVYGYTF
.,TRBV2,TRBJ1-3,.,TGTGCCAGCAGAGCCTCTGGGGGGACATCTGGAAACACCATATATTTT,CASRASGGTSGNTIYF
.,TRBV29-1,TRBJ2-7,.,TGCAGCGTTCGCGGGGCGACCTACGAGCAGTACTTC,CSVRGATYEQYF
.,TRBV23-1,TRBJ1-2,.,TGCGCCAGCATTAGGGCAGGGGAGAACTATGGCTACACCTTC,CASIRAGENYGYTF
.,TRBV9,TRBJ2-3,.,TGTGCCAGCAGCGTAGGTGTAGGGGGCACAGATACGCAGTATTTT,CASSVGVGGTDTQYF
TRBD1,TRBV7-6,TRBJ1-5,.,TGTGCCAGCAGCCCCGGGACAGGGGGCCAGCCCCAGCATTTT,CASSPGTGGQPQHF
TRBD1,TRBV12-5,TRBJ1-4,.,TGTGCTAGTGCCCCCGCTGGTCAGGGGGCAGATAATGAAAAACTGTTTTTT,CASAPAGQGADNEKLFF
.,TRBV13,TRBJ2-3,.,TGTGCCAGCAGCGGCCGTAGGGGTGCGACAGATACGCAGTATTTT,CASSGRRGATDTQYF
.,TRBV5-8,TRBJ1-5,.,TGTGCCAGCAGCTACAGAGATCAGCCCCAGCATTTT,CASSYRDQPQHF
.,TRBV19,TRBJ1-5,few,TGTGCCAGTAGCCTGGGAGGGGGGTACGATCAGCCCCAGCATTTT,CASSLGGGYDQPQHF
TRBD1,TRBV2,TRBJ1-2,.,TGTGCCAGCAGTGGACAGGGGCTTCGCGGCTACACCTTC,CASSGQGLRGYTF